Listed below are T cell receptor beta chains from one sample, sequenced in a study of molecular identifiers for immune sequencing clone quantification. TCRdb recomputed calls from the PCR reads with MiXCR, one row per CDR3 protein. The repertoire includes more than 300,000 distinct CDR3 sequences, 20% to 25% of them detected once, and approximately 0.84% sits in the top ten. Sequenced input: naive CD8+ T cells from blood, with Jurkat cell RNA spiked in. The receptors shown here come from a human donor in good health. Some libraries in this study had Jurkat cell RNA spiked in. Both conserved end residues are trimmed from each CDR3. A D gene is named only where the DNA matches it firmly.

D gene	V gene	J gene	CDR3 protein
-	TRBV4-3	TRBJ2-3	ASSQYPGLQDTQY
TRBD2	TRBV20-1	TRBJ2-7	SAHGLAGESYEQY
TRBD1	TRBV30	TRBJ1-1	AWREGAATEAF
TRBD2	TRBV10-3	TRBJ2-2	AIRGGLAGVTGELF
TRBD2	TRBV11-2	TRBJ2-1	ASSSATSGSNEQF
-	TRBV7-9	TRBJ2-7	ASSFPGTGEQY
-	TRBV20-1	TRBJ1-6	SALRQSSYNSPLH
-	TRBV10-3	TRBJ1-5	AISVSRGNEPQH
-	TRBV6-5	TRBJ2-5	ASSSDPDQETQY
-	TRBV6-5	TRBJ2-1	ASSPGTIPYNEQF
-	TRBV7-9	TRBJ1-6	ASSQDSLSSPLH
TRBD1	TRBV12-3/TRBV12-4	TRBJ2-5	ASRWTGQETQY
TRBD2	TRBV6-5	TRBJ2-1	ASSYSTSGEQF
-	TRBV27	TRBJ2-7	ASSLNVGLAYEQY
TRBD1	TRBV23-1	TRBJ1-5	ASSQSGDRGTQPQH
TRBD1	TRBV10-3	TRBJ1-1	AIRQGEGMNTEAF
TRBD1	TRBV4-1	TRBJ1-5	ASSRTGANQPQH
-	TRBV12-3/TRBV12-4	TRBJ2-4	ASSGRTENIQY
-	TRBV7-9	TRBJ2-3	ASSSPGAHTDTQY
TRBD1	TRBV4-1	TRBJ1-1	ASSQGQGSTEAF
-	TRBV7-3	TRBJ1-1	ASSPFGGTEAF
-	TRBV11-2	TRBJ2-3	ASHPSRGLADTQY
TRBD2	TRBV4-1	TRBJ2-3	ASSEMLAGDTDTQY
-	TRBV7-6	TRBJ2-5	ASSPSQETQY